The 13 T cell receptor beta chains presented below share a single source sample, sequenced in a study of cytomegalovirus exposure and HLA in healthy donors. PCR primers comprised 60 Vbeta and 13 Jbeta primers. The data were produced by immunoSEQ multiplex PCR, yet TCRdb's version contains in-frame clones alone and is incomplete. The data hold about 210,000 clones, with roughly 87% observed a single time. Sequenced material: PBMCs. The receptors come from a boy aged 2 to 9 in good health and CMV-seronegative.

This chain links TRBV27 with TRBJ1-6; 8 bases match TRBD1. J was trimmed by 0 bases and V by 4 bases; bases with no gene match: 5. CDR1 is MNHEY, CDR2 SMNVEV, per germline (reference sequence). The CDR3 has 17 residues. The CDR3 DNA reads TGTGCCAGCAGTTGGGACAGGTCGAGCTCCTATAATTCACCCCTCCACTTT. Protein: CASSWDRSSSYNSPLHF.

The rearrangement joins TRBV5-1 to TRBJ2-6, with D perhaps matching TRBD1 (6 bases). Trimming took 3 bases from V and 1 from J, leaving 8 bases between them. Germline V lookup: CDR1 SGHRS, CDR2 YFSETQ. This CDR3 region has 15 residues. CDR3 amino acids: CASSYDRSGANVLTF. The CDR3 nucleotides are TGCGCCAGCAGCTACGACAGGTCTGGGGCCAACGTCCTGACTTTC.

J is TRBJ2-3 and V is TRBV5-1; TRBD2 agrees at 12 bases. Per germline, CDR1 SGHRS and CDR2 YFSETQ. The V gene end was trimmed by 0 bases and the J gene end by 6 bases; junction bases not matched to a gene: 8. The CDR3 covers 17 residues. The CDR3 reads CASSLGDWGTSGDTQYF. CDR3 in DNA: TGCGCCAGCAGCTTGGGAGATTGGGGGACTAGCGGGGATACGCAGTATTTT.

This clone was seen only once. J is TRBJ2-7 and V is TRBV5-4; 7 positions agree with TRBD1. With 5 bases clipped from V and 3 bases from J, the junction kept 14 bases outside the gene matches. CDR1 is SGHNT and CDR2 is YYREEE in the germline V gene (reference sequence). The CDR3 consists of 16 residues. This CDR3 reads CASRNIDRDEIYEQYF. CDR3 nucleotide sequence: TGTGCCAGCAGGAATATAGACAGGGATGAAATCTACGAGCAGTACTTC.

The V call is TRBV28, the J call TRBJ2-1; 10 nucleotides line up with TRBD2. V trimming: 7 bases; J trimming: 4 bases; junction bases outside the gene matches: 22. Germline values: CDR1 MDHEN, CDR2 SYDVKM. The CDR3 contains 20 residues. The CDR3 sequence is CASTGGGAGGYSKLYNEQFF. The CDR3, as DNA: TGTGCCAGCACCGGTGGGGGAGCGGGAGGGTACAGTAAATTATACAATGAGCAGTTCTTC.

The rearrangement joins TRBV19 to TRBJ1-6; D may be TRBD1 (6 bases). The V end lost 5 bases, the J end lost 6 bases, and 17 bases lay between the germline ends. Germline CDR1 reads LNHDA; CDR2 reads SQIVND (reference sequence). CDR3 length: 16 amino acids. The CDR3: CASSPYLQGPNSPLHF. The CDR3 coding sequence is TGTGCCAGTAGTCCCTATCTACAGGGACCTAATTCACCCCTCCACTTT.

This clone was picked up one time. The chain employs TRBV5-1 and TRBJ2-2; 7 bases map to TRBD1. The trim removed 7 bases at V and 1 base at J, leaving 7 bases unmatched. CDR3 length: 15 residues. Germline assignment: CDR1 SGHRS and CDR2 YFSETQ. Here the CDR3 DNA reads TGCGCCAGCTCTAGGGACAGACAGAACACCGGGGAGCTGTTTTTT. Translation gives CASSRDRQNTGELFF.

The V call is TRBV6-1, the J call TRBJ1-2; D unresolved. V was cut by 2 bases and J by 5 bases, with 9 bases left in between. Per germline, CDR1 MNHNS and CDR2 SASEGT. The CDR3 length is 13 residues. CDR3 nucleotides: TGTGCCAGCAGTGAACATCAGAATTATGGCTACACCTTC. This translates into CASSEHQNYGYTF.

The chain is built from TRBV11-2 and TRBJ2-3, with TRBD2 identical over 7 bases. CDR3 length equals 17 residues. Germline V lookup: CDR1 SGHAT, CDR2 FQNNGV. Trimming cost V 5 bases and J 3 bases; bases outside gene matches: 14. The CDR3 reads CASSRQSDRGSTDTQYF. The CDR3 DNA is TGTGCCAGCAGCCGCCAATCGGACCGCGGGAGTACAGATACGCAGTATTTT.

CDR3 nucleotides: TGTGCCACCGAGCCGTTGGTAGACACTGAAGCTTTCTTT. Residues: CATEPLVDTEAFF. The J gene is TRBJ1-1, the V gene TRBV6-1; D ambiguous. This CDR3 region has 13 residues. From germline, CDR1 is MNHNS and CDR2 SASEGT. V gave up 10 bases and J gave up 3 bases, with 15 bases separating them.

CDR3 DNA: TGCGCCAGCAGTCGGTCGGGACAGAGTTATGGCTACACCTTC. Protein: CASSRSGQSYGYTF. The chain recombines TRBV23-1 with TRBJ1-2, with 7 bases that match TRBD1. TRBV23-1 is recorded as an ORF, its role being uncertain. With V trimmed by 4 bases and J by 5 bases, 7 bases remained unmatched. This CDR3 spans 14 amino acids.

The chain has TRBV7-8 and TRBJ2-7; D may be TRBD1 (5 bases). Deletions cut 1 base from V and 2 bases from J, with 12 bases between. Germline V gene sequence: CDR1 SGHVS, CDR2 FQNEAQ. The CDR3 is 15 residues long. Written as DNA, the CDR3 is TGTGCCAGCAGCTTAGGACAGTCGGCAACCTACGAGCAGTACTTC. It specifies CASSLGQSATYEQYF.

Only a few counts were recorded for this clone. V usage is TRBV4-1 and J usage is TRBJ2-1; 8 nucleotides agree with TRBD2. V lost 0 bases and J lost 5; bases outside the gene matches: 6. Germline lookup yields CDR1 MGHRA and CDR2 YSYEKL. The CDR3 contains 16 residues. The CDR3 reads CASSQERASGHNEQFF. CDR3 DNA sequence: TGCGCCAGCAGCCAAGAAAGGGCTAGCGGGCACAATGAGCAGTTCTTC.